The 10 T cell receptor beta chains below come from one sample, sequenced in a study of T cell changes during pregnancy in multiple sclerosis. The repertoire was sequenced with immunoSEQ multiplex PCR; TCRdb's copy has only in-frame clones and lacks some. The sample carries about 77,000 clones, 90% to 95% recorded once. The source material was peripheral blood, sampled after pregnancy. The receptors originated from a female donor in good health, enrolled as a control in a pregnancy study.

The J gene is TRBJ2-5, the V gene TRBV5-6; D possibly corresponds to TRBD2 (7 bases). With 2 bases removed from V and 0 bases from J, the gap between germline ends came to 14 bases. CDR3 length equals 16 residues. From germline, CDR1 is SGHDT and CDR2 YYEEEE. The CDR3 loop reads CASSFKGGGYQETQYF. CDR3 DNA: TGTGCCAGCAGCTTTAAGGGAGGGGGGTACCAAGAGACCCAGTACTTC.

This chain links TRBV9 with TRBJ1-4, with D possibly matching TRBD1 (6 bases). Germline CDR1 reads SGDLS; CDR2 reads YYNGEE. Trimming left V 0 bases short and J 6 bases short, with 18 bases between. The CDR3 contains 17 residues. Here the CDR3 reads CASSVGLGGPGYEKLFF. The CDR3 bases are TGTGCCAGCAGCGTAGGCCTCGGGGGGCCTGGTTATGAAAAACTGTTTTTT.

CDR3 sequence (DNA): TGTGCCAGCAGTGAAGCGCTGGACAGGGTATGGTCTGGCTACACCTTC. Translation: CASSEALDRVWSGYTF. V usage is TRBV6-1 and J usage is TRBJ1-2; 8 nucleotides line up with TRBD1. The CDR3 sequence is 16 residues long. Germline V gene sequence: CDR1 MNHNS, CDR2 SASEGT. J lost 7 bases, V lost 0 bases, and 10 bases had no gene match.

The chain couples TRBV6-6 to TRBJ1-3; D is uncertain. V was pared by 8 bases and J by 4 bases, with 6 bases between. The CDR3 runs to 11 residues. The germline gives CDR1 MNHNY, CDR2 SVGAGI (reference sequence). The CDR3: CASRAGNTIYF. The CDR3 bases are TGTGCCAGCCGAGCGGGAAACACCATATATTTT.

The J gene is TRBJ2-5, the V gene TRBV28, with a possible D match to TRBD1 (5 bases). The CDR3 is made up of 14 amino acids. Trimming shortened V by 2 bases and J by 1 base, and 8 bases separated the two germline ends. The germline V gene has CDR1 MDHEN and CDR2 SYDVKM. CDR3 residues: CASSLGAAQETQYF. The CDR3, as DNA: TGTGCCAGCAGTTTAGGGGCTGCCCAAGAGACCCAGTACTTC.

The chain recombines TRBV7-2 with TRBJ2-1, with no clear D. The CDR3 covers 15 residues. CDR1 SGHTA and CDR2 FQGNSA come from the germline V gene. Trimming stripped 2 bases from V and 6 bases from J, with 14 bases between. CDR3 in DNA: TGTGCCAGCAGCTTAATCGGGTCGGTCAGCAATGAGCAGTTCTTC. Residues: CASSLIGSVSNEQFF.

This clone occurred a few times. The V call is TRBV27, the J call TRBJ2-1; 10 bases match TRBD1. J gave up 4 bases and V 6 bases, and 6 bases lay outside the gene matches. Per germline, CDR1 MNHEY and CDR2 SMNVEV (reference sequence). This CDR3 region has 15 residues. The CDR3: CASRWTGGRYNEQFF. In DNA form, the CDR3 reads TGTGCCAGCAGGTGGACAGGGGGTAGGTACAATGAGCAGTTCTTC.

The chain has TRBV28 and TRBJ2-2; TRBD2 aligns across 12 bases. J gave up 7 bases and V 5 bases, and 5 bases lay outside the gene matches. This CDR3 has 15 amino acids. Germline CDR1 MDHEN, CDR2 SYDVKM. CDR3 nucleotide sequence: TGTGCCAGCAGTCTAGCGGGAGGGCCAGACGGGGAGCTGTTTTTT. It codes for CASSLAGGPDGELFF.

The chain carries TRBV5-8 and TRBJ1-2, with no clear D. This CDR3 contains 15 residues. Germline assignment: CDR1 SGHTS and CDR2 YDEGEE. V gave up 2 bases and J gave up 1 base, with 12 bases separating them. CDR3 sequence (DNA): TGTGCCAGCAGCTTAATGAGGGTATTTAACTATGGCTACACCTTC. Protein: CASSLMRVFNYGYTF.

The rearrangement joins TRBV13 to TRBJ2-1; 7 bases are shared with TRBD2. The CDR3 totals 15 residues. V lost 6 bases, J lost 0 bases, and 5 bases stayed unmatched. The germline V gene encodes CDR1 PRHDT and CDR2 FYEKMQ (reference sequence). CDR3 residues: CASRGDYDSYNEQFF. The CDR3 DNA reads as TGTGCCAGCAGAGGGGACTACGACTCCTACAATGAGCAGTTCTTC.